This TCR beta chain stems from a study of blood T cell repertoires in COVID-19. As for the study in general: COVID-19 samples, acute and convalescent, were from the United States, Italy and Spain. T cells, B-cell-depleted T cells, or PBMCs provided the cDNA or gDNA that served as material.

Methods used by the authors: Estimation of nucleated cell counts relied on the amplification of reference gene primers. Profiling relied on immunoSEQ multiplex PCR, and the TCRdb table lists in-frame clones only, not all of them. V, J and clone size derive from that table, while D and trimming were established from the DNA sequence. The sample yields approximately 150,000 clones, about 87% seen once. This CDR3 spans 14 amino acids. The V and J ends lost 0 bases and 5 bases respectively, with 8 bases between them. The germline V gene has CDR1 WNHNN and CDR2 SYGVQD (reference sequence). This clone occurred once.

The receptor was isolated from a woman in her 50s with acute or convalescent COVID-19. Sequenced: peripheral blood. The chain recombines TRBV10-1 with TRBJ2-1; D remains unclear. The CDR3 coding sequence is TGCGCCAGCAGTGAGTCGGGTCGGGACAATGAGCAGTTCTTC. Protein sequence: CASSESGRDNEQFF.